This T cell receptor beta chain was identified during a study of T cell responses to AZD1222 COVID-19 vaccine. The wider study: Some second doses came at about 4 weeks and others at about 12 weeks; these were pooled.

The CDR3 loop spans 13 amino acids. V lost 5 bases and J 1 base, leaving 8 bases between the germline ends. Germline CDR1 is MNHEY and CDR2 is SVGAGI. The protocol was immunoSEQ multiplex PCR, while the TCRdb copy is restricted to in-frame clones and leaves out a portion. Here the sample spans roughly 150,000 clones, approximately 90% being singletons. Findings and caveats of the study: There were mostly white British donors and more females than males, and clonal diversity was possibly underestimated. The CD4 TCRs associated with vaccination extended across spike and predominated at 160-218 and 743-854.

To note about this clone: The antigen is unknown.

Sequences were derived from peripheral blood, sampled on day 0 of AZD1222 vaccination. The J gene is TRBJ1-1, the V gene TRBV6-5, with D possibly being TRBD1 (6 bases). The receptor's source is an adult in good health. The CDR3 loop is CASSRDTNTEAFF. As DNA, the CDR3 is TGTGCCAGCAGTAGGGACACGAACACTGAAGCTTTCTTT.